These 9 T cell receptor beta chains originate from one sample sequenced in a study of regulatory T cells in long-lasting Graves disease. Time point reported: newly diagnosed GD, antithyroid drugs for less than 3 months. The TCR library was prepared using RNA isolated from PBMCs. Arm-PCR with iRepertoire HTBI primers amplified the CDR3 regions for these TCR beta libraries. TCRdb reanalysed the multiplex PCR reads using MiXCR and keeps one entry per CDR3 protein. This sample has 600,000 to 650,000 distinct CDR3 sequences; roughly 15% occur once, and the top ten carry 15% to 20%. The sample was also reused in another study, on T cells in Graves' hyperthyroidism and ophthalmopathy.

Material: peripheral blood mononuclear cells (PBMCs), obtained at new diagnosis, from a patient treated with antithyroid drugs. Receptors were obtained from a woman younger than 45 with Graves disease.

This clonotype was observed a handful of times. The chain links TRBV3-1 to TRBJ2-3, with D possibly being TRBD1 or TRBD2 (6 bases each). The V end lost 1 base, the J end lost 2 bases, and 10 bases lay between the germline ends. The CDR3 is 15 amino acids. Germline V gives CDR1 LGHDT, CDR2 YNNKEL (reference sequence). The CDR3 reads CASSQVGGNTDTQYF. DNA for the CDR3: TGTGCCAGCAGCCAAGTAGGGGGGAACACAGATACGCAGTATTTT.

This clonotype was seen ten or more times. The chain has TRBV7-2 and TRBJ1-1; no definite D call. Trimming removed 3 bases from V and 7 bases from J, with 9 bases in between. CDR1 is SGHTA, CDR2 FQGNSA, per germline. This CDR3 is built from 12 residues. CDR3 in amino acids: CASSFERREAFF. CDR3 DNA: TGTGCCAGCAGCTTTGAGAGGCGTGAAGCTTTCTTT.

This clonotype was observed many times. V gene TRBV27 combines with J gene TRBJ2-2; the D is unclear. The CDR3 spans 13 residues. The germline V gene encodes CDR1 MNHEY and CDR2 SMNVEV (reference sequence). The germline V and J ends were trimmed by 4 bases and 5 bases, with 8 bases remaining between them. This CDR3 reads CASSSTPTGELFF. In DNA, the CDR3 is TGTGCCAGCAGTTCTACCCCGACCGGGGAGCTGTTTTTT.

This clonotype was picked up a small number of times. For the CDR3, the DNA is TGTGCCAGCAGCTTAATGGGTAACAATCAGCCCCAGCATTTT. This gives the protein CASSLMGNNQPQHF. The chain joins TRBV7-9 to TRBJ1-5, with unresolved D. V shed 2 bases and J shed 3 bases, with 8 bases lying between them. The V gene's germline CDR1 is SEHNR and CDR2 FQNEAQ (reference sequence). This CDR3 region has 14 residues.

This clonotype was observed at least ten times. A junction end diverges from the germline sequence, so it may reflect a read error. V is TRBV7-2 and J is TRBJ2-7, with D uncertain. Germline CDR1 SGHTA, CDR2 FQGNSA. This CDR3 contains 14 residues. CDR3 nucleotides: TGTGCCAGCAGCTTAGGCCATGAGCAGCCGAGCTATCACTTC. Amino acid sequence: CASSLGHEQPSYHF. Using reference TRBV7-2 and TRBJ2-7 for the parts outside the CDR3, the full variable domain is GAGVSQSPSNKVTEKGKDVELRCDPISGHTALYWYRQSLGQGLEFLIYFQGNSAPDKSGLPSDRFSAERTGGSVSTLTIQRTQQEDSAVYLCASSLGHEQPSYHFGPGTRLTVT.

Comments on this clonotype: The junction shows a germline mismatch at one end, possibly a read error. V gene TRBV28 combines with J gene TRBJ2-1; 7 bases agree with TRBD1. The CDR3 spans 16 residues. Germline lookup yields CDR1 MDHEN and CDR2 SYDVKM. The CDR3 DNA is TGTGCCGGCAGTCCAGCCTACAGGGGAAGCTCCTACGAGCAGTTCTTC. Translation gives CAGSPAYRGSSYEQFF.

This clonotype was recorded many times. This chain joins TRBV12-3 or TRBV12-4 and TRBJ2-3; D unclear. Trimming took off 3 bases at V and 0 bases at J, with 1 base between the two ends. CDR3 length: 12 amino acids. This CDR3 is CASSFSTDTQYF. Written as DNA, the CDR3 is TGTGCCAGCAGTTTCAGCACAGATACGCAGTATTTT.

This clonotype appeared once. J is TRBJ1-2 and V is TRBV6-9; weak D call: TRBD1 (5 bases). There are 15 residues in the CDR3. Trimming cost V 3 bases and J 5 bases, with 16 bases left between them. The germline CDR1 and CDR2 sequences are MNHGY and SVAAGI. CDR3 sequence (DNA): TGTGCCAGCAGTTACCCCCGGGACGGAGGATATGGCTACACCTTC. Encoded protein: CASSYPRDGGYGYTF.

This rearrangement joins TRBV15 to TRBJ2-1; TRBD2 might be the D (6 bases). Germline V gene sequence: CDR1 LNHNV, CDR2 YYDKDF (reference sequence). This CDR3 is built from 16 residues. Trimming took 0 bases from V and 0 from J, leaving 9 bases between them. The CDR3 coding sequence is TGTGCCACCAGCAGAGATCTAGCGAGCTCCTACAATGAGCAGTTCTTC. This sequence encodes CATSRDLASSYNEQFF.